This T cell receptor beta chain was found in a study of cytomegalovirus exposure and HLA in healthy donors (dated by TCRdb to 2016 to 2017). Regarding the study in general: In an earlier analysis of roughly 590 of the donors, 250 to 350 Gb of sequence data and 90 million to 120 million unique TCR beta sequences from 150 million to 200 million T cells were reported. An early release covering more than 500 HLA-typed donors comprised roughly 300 gigabases of sequencing data and about 90 million unique TCR sequences. The genetic ancestry cluster associated with self-reported Caucasian donors included about 84% of the roughly 360 genotyped donors. The aim of the study was to test whether cataloging public T cell receptors could identify signatures of past pathogen exposure. The study used immunosequencing to profile the T cell repertoires of approximately 650 subjects and linked those repertoires to cytomegalovirus serostatus. In addition to the first cohort of around 670 subjects, a separate validation cohort of approximately 130 different subjects was used. High-throughput TCR immunosequencing, statistical association of individual TCRs with disease status, and machine learning were combined to predict cytomegalovirus infection status. To study patterns of TCR occurrence, a later analysis re-analyzed previously published TCR beta repertoires from hundreds of donors and added high-resolution HLA genotyping. In the later analysis, no new phenotypic data were used to find candidate immune exposures; instead, reliance was placed on TCR beta sequences and their occurrence across donors. To decide whether each TCR beta V gene segment behaved as functional or pseudogenic, an earlier analysis of approximately 590 of the donors relied on high-throughput TCR beta sequencing. Alongside the repertoire data, information on donor age, sex, ethnicity and CMV serostatus was compiled. Genome-wide SNP genotypes for about 55% of the roughly 670 donors were used in a later genetic analysis, which treated that subset as a discovery cohort. Every discovery cohort repertoire had been produced on one sequencing platform. Class I and class II HLA loci were covered by the typing at four-digit resolution. The number of typed donors differed by locus: 629-630 for A, B, C, DRB1 and DQB1; about 520 for DQA1; some 610 for DPA1; and about 450 for DPB1. Four to six DR-DQ haplotypes were handled as single units for association and clustering, since linkage in the cohort was strong. Among some 400 genotyped donors of the cohort, an average of around 250,000 unique TCR beta nucleotide sequences was sequenced per donor, of which roughly 18% were non-productive. The investigation overall reported the following: The classifier was reported to diagnose cytomegalovirus status with high specificity and sensitivity in both the original and validation cohorts. While some public TCRs were present in many individuals, most TCR sequences turned up only very rarely across donors. Assigning TCR associations to individual alleles was difficult when HLA alleles, especially DR and DQ, strongly co-occurred. It was suggested by the authors that the approach could potentially be generalized to other disease states and immunological phenotypes. In a later genetic analysis, a missense DCLRE1C variant was associated with V-gene and J-gene trimming of TCR beta chains, and the association was replicated in an independent cohort. Because HLA typing was missing for some donors at each locus, association tests included only the typed subset. Linkage disequilibrium might explain the correlated functional status among segregating V segments, but an unknown experimental factor could not be excluded. Because counts were too low, 15 to 20 rarely observed V segments, including chromosome 9 orphons, were excluded from the earlier analysis of about 500 of the donors. Some IMGT-functional V segments, including TRBV6-2 and TRBV6-3, could not be distinguished by the 87-base-pair reads and were therefore excluded. In an earlier analysis of approximately 590 of the donors, most TCR beta V segments were observed in productive rearrangements about 90% or about 30% of the time, broadly matching IMGT annotations. A further reported finding was that TCR beta sequences accurately predicted the HLA-A and HLA-B alleles for most subjects in the first cohort. A total of 150 to 200 TCR beta chains were listed by the study as associated with cytomegalovirus. The sequencing pipeline was judged likely to have produced a cluster of highly shared sequence variants as a technical artifact. According to a later analysis, parvovirus B19, influenza, CMV and Epstein-Barr virus appeared linked to several top co-occurrence clusters. In vitro tests confirmed that a few of the cytomegalovirus-associated TCR beta chains recognize cytomegalovirus antigens. A later analysis associated about 17,000 TCR beta sequences with specific HLA alleles at a false discovery rate of 0.05. In a later analysis, most CMV-associated TCR beta chains were found to appear HLA-restricted, with HLA associations seemingly driven largely by CMV exposure. CMV serostatus was the only immune exposure information available for the cohort. In a later analysis, TCR association rates were found to vary across HLA loci, with the most associated TCRs seen for DRB1 alleles and the fewest for HLA-C alleles. The cohort was sequenced for TCR beta chains only, and without alpha or paired-chain data the features that could be detected were limited. A later analysis found that HLA-associated TCR beta chains were more clonally expanded and had lower generation probabilities than equally common non-associated chains. Compared with the 666-donor mean, donors in an Asian-associated ancestry cluster had fewer N-insertions in productive TCRs, according to a later genetic analysis. The presence/absence analyses assumed that sequencing depth was roughly uniform across donors, and that assumption may not be true.

The cohort was made up of about 610 healthy bone marrow donors. At the time of sampling, every cohort member was nominally healthy, though immune exposures that went unrecorded were likely present. The donor was CMV seropositive and belonged to the group of 250 to 300 seropositive cohort members. Each donor provided a peripheral blood sample, and peripheral blood mononuclear cells were used for TCR beta sequencing. The Qiagen DNeasy Blood Extraction Kit was used to extract genomic DNA from the blood cell samples. Via the germline V gene, CDR1 is SGHRS and CDR2 YFSETQ. From the cysteine up to the phenylalanine, the CDR3 has a length of 16 residues. The sequence is cut down to CDR3 DNA, 48 bases in frame from base 1. The V end gives up 4 bases and the J end 0 bases, leaving 5 bases in the junction not matched to a gene. The library was prepared using the immunoSEQ multiplex PCR assay. For the multiplex PCR, a mixture combining 60 forward primers for TCR Vbeta segments and 13 reverse primers for TCR Jbeta segments was used. A multiplex PCR assay on genomic DNA amplified the CDR3 region of rearranged TCR beta genes. The amplified TCR beta libraries were sequenced on the Illumina HiSeq System as 87-base-pair reads. Per the original workflow: In a later analysis, roughly 80 million unique TCR beta chains were counted across the roughly 610 repertoires, and roughly 10 million of these chains were shared by at least two donors. A nearest-neighbor algorithm error-corrected the raw reads and collapsed the reads into unique sequences, merging closely related sequences to remove PCR and sequencing errors. To assign V, D and J gene segments, CDR3 sequences were aligned to IMGT reference sequences. For a sequence to be retained, at least a six-nucleotide match to both a V gene segment and a J gene segment was required. Rearrangements were called productive when the CDR3 lacked stop codons and stayed in frame with V and J; all others were non-productive. Following IMGT convention, CDR3 was defined as the stretch from the second conserved V-encoded cysteine up to the conserved J-encoded phenylalanine. The earlier analysis of roughly 590 of the donors excluded any sequence lacking an unambiguous match to a single V gene segment. In an earlier analysis of roughly 600 of the donors, a V segment was called functional when productive rearrangements were above 56.7%, and segregating when the standard deviation between donors exceeded 5%. A statistical classification framework was developed to diagnose cytomegalovirus status using the catalog of TCR beta chain sequences. V and J gene assignment, in a later analysis, came from comparing TCR nucleotide sequences with IMGT/GENE-DB human TR gene sequences. A later analysis assigned CDR3 sequences and most-parsimonious VDJ recombination scenarios with the TCRdist pipeline. In a later analysis, each TCR beta chain was defined by its CDR3 amino acid sequence together with its V-gene family, and reads lacking a unique V-gene family were excluded. In a later analysis, some 600 highly shared, low-generation-probability nucleotide sequences were removed to address suspected cross-contamination and a sequencing artifact. For each public chain, a later analysis derived a clonal expansion index from normalized ranks of inferred template counts within each repertoire. A later analysis computed generation probabilities with a VDJ recombination model fitted to out-of-frame rearrangements, and checked the results against IGoR. In a later analysis, TCR-TCR, TCR-HLA and TCR-CMV co-occurrence was scored with hypergeometric tests, and a repertoire-size bias correction was applied to TCR pairs. To estimate false discovery rates, a later analysis permuted the HLA or CMV assignments 20 times. A later analysis grouped co-occurring TCRs with DBSCAN, adding TCRdist sequence similarity when clustering within HLA-allele-positive subsets. For co-occurrence clustering, repertoires with fewer than 30,000 or more than 120,000 public chains were excluded, along with about five repertoires with anomalous nucleotide sharing. TCRdb holds this immuneACCESS table with in-frame rearrangements only. Some clones are missing; in checked studies, unresolved V genes explain under half, and the rest has no known cause. V and J calls plus clone size are reproduced from that table; the DNA served to infer D and trimming. A total of about 210,000 clones appear in this sample, roughly 77% of them only once. Approximately 0.39% of the sample rests with the top ten.

For this clone: Its target antigen remains unknown. No much larger clone is present one base from it, and per-base qualities are unavailable.

The sample consisted of PBMCs. The rearrangement joined TRBV5-1 to TRBJ2-3; the junction holds 10 bases that match TRBD2. The sequence came from a male donor in good health and CMV-seropositive. CDR3 sequence: CASSPGLAASTDTQYF. Here is the DNA: TGCGCCAGCAGCCCCGGACTAGCGGCTAGCACAGATACGCAGTATTTT.